This T cell receptor beta chain was captured by sequencing in a study of response to subunit inactivated influenza vaccine. V was pared by 0 bases and J by 6 bases, with 15 bases between. The CDR3 is 16 amino acids. The germline V gene encodes CDR1 SGHRS and CDR2 YFSETQ. A single record per CDR3 protein comes from TCRdb applying MiXCR to the RT-PCR reads. This table holds some 850,000 distinct CDR3 sequences, less than 20% found once. This clonotype was detected a few times. V and J are TRBV5-1 and TRBJ2-2; D possibly matches TRBD1 or TRBD2 (5 bases each). This TCR was recovered from a man aged 45-65 years who received an inactivated influenza vaccine. The sample in question was PBMCs from blood, obtained around 5 days after vaccination. The CDR3 DNA is TGCGCCAGCAGCTTGGACGCGGGTCGGGGCGCCGGGGAGCTGTTTTTT. It codes for CASSLDAGRGAGELFF.